This TCR beta chain was captured in a study of blood T cell repertoires in COVID-19. The wider study: PBMCs, B-cell-depleted T cells, or T cells were the source of the cDNA or gDNA that made up the material.

In germline, CDR1 is SNHLY, CDR2 FYNNEI. V was shortened by 6 bases and J by 3 bases, with 15 bases between the two germline ends. CDR3 size: 15 residues. This table comes from immunoSEQ multiplex PCR, and its TCRdb copy is limited to in-frame clones, with some not included. This sample yields more than 400,000 clones, of which about 90% are seen a single time; 0.6% to 0.7% belongs to the top ten. Recruits, aged about 18 to 100 years, lived in about two dozen US areas. The clonotype was recovered from a man aged 18 to 29 who had recovered from COVID-19. Specimen: PBMCs or T cells enriched from blood (not recorded which). V is TRBV2 and J is TRBJ1-5; the D is unclear. The CDR3 bases are TGTGCCAGCAGAGGAGTCCGGGTTTCCAATCAGCCCCAGCATTTT. Protein sequence: CASRGVRVSNQPQHF.